Presented here are 26 T cell receptor beta chains from one specimen sequenced in a study of blood T cell repertoires in COVID-19. Method: immunoSEQ multiplex PCR; TCRdb's copy keeps in-frame clones and lacks some. Of about 330,000 clones in the sample, nearly 90% are singletons; the top ten hold approximately 6%. Input material: PBMCs or T cells enriched from blood (not recorded which). The receptors originated from a woman aged 25 to 39 who had recovered from COVID-19.

This clone was observed many times. V usage is TRBV3-1 (or the pseudogene TRBV3-2) and J usage is TRBJ1-6; TRBD1 aligns across 8 bases. V dropped 5 bases and J dropped 13; count of bases not matched to a gene: 10. Per germline, CDR1 LGHDT and CDR2 YNNKEL (reference sequence). The CDR3 is 14 amino acids. This CDR3 reads CASSNGQGASPLHF. The CDR3, as DNA: TGTGCCAGCAGCAACGGACAGGGAGCCTCTCCCCTCCACTTT.

This chain uses TRBV10-3 with TRBJ1-1; D might be TRBD1 (5 bases). V was clipped by 9 bases and J by 1 base, with 6 bases between them. Germline assignment: CDR1 ENHRY and CDR2 SYGVKD. The CDR3 is 11 amino acids. The chain's CDR3 is CAIGQNTEAFF. The CDR3 nucleotides read TGTGCCATAGGACAGAACACTGAAGCTTTCTTT.

V gene TRBV5-1 combines with J gene TRBJ2-5, with 8 bases aligning to TRBD2. From germline, CDR1 is SGHRS and CDR2 YFSETQ. The length of the CDR3 is 16 residues. Trimming took 1 base from V and 3 from J; bases not matched to a gene: 8. The CDR3 bases are TGCGCCAGCAGCTTGCCCCGCGCGGGGGGAGAAGAGACCCAGTACTTC. Encoded protein: CASSLPRAGGEETQYF.

The chain recombines TRBV4-2 with TRBJ2-1; a possible D gene is TRBD1 (5 bases). This CDR3 contains 15 residues. Germline CDR1 LGHNA, CDR2 YNFKEQ. V lost 0 bases, J lost 9 bases, and 15 bases lay in between. CDR3 sequence: CASSQDGQGLGEQFF. As DNA, the CDR3 is TGTGCCAGCAGCCAAGATGGGCAGGGCTTGGGTGAGCAGTTCTTC.

The V call is TRBV19, the J call TRBJ1-5; D is uncertain. The germline V gene encodes CDR1 LNHDA and CDR2 SQIVND (reference sequence). V was shortened by 9 bases and J by 8 bases, with 11 bases between the two germline ends. The CDR3 has 11 residues. CDR3 sequence: CASGSLEPQHF. CDR3 nucleotide sequence: TGTGCCAGCGGGTCCCTCGAGCCCCAGCATTTT.

The chain has TRBV5-4 and TRBJ2-3, with 7 positions matching TRBD2. The CDR3 extends over 18 amino acids. The V segment lost 0 bases and the J segment 2 bases; nucleotides outside the gene matches: 12. Germline lookup yields CDR1 SGHNT and CDR2 YYREEE (reference sequence). CDR3 residues: CASSLGRAGTTYTDTQYF. CDR3 sequence (DNA): TGTGCCAGCAGCTTGGGCCGAGCGGGGACGACTTACACAGATACGCAGTATTTT.

The J gene is TRBJ2-3, the V gene TRBV7-9; 11 nucleotides align to TRBD2. Germline V lookup: CDR1 SEHNR, CDR2 FQNEAQ (reference sequence). V was clipped by 5 bases and J by 6 bases; unmatched bases: 4. This CDR3 region has 14 residues. The CDR3 loop is CASSPGLAGDTQYF. CDR3 coding DNA: TGTGCCAGCAGCCCTGGACTAGCGGGCGATACGCAGTATTTT.

V usage is TRBV4-1 and J usage is TRBJ2-7, with TRBD1 matching 8 bases. Germline V CDR1 and CDR2: MGHRA, YSYEKL. J lost 2 bases, V lost 6 bases, and 6 bases had no gene match. The CDR3 has 14 amino acids. Here the CDR3 reads CASSYPGQAYEQYF. The CDR3 region has the DNA TGCGCCAGCAGTTATCCGGGACAGGCCTACGAGCAGTACTTC.

This chain links TRBV19 with TRBJ1-1; possibly TRBD1 for D (5 bases). V gave up 4 bases and J gave up 3 bases, with 12 bases separating them. Germline CDR1 is LNHDA and CDR2 is SQIVND (reference sequence). The CDR3 is 14 residues long. For the CDR3, the DNA is TGTGCCAGTAGTAGCGGGGGAAGCGACACTGAAGCTTTCTTT. As protein: CASSSGGSDTEAFF.

This chain connects TRBV12-3 or TRBV12-4 to TRBJ1-1; D remains ambiguous. Trimming took off 3 bases at V and 4 bases at J, with 9 bases between the two ends. There are 13 residues in the CDR3. DNA of the CDR3: TGTGCCAGCAGTTTTGGTCGGGGCACTGAAGCTTTCTTT. This encodes CASSFGRGTEAFF.

This sequence joins TRBV5-1 and TRBJ2-4, with D possibly matching TRBD1 (6 bases). CDR1 SGHRS and CDR2 YFSETQ come from the germline V gene. CDR3 size: 14 residues. With 2 bases removed from V and 8 bases from J, the gap between germline ends came to 14 bases. DNA of the CDR3: TGCGCCAGCAGCTTAGGGGGATCTAGAGACATTCAGTACTTC. This sequence encodes CASSLGGSRDIQYF.

This sequence joins TRBV5-1 and TRBJ2-3; TRBD1 matches 7 bases. The CDR3 has 13 residues. Trimming took 4 bases from V and 4 from J; bases not matched to a gene: 3. CDR1 SGHRS and CDR2 YFSETQ come from the germline V gene. The CDR3 region is CASSRTGADTQYF. In nucleotides, the CDR3 is TGCGCCAGCAGCAGGACAGGTGCAGATACGCAGTATTTT.

The CDR3, as DNA: TGTGCCAGCAGCTACAGAGATAAATTGACTGAAGCTTTCTTT. Its translation: CASSYRDKLTEAFF. This rearrangement joins TRBV7-2 to TRBJ1-1; D is undetermined. The CDR3 runs to 14 residues. Per the germline V gene, CDR1 is SGHTA and CDR2 is FQGNSA. With 4 bases removed from V and 5 bases from J, the gap between germline ends came to 14 bases. The full variable domain, in which reference TRBV7-2 and TRBJ1-1 provide the parts outside the CDR3, is GAGVSQSPSNKVTEKGKDVELRCDPISGHTALYWYRQSLGQGLEFLIYFQGNSAPDKSGLPSDRFSAERTGGSVSTLTIQRTQQEDSAVYLCASSYRDKLTEAFFGQGTRLTVV.

V is TRBV5-4 and J is TRBJ2-3; D might be TRBD1 (6 bases). The CDR3 length is 15 residues. Germline CDR1 reads SGHNT; CDR2 reads YYREEE (reference sequence). V lost 4 bases to trimming and J lost 6 bases, with 18 bases between them. CDR3 nucleotides: TGTGCCAGCAGCCGGACTTTACAGGGTTCCGATACGCAGTATTTT. This translates into CASSRTLQGSDTQYF.

This clone was seen just once. The chain joins TRBV5-1 to TRBJ2-7; no reliable D call. Trimming cost V 0 bases and J 0 bases, with 7 bases left between them. CDR1 is SGHRS and CDR2 is YFSETQ in the germline V gene. CDR3 length: 14 amino acids. In DNA, the CDR3 is TGCGCCAGCAGCTTGGCTCCAGACTCCTACGAGCAGTACTTC. It specifies CASSLAPDSYEQYF.

The chain recombines TRBV6-5 with TRBJ1-4; D possibly corresponds to TRBD1 (6 bases). Trimming left V 6 bases short and J 6 bases short, with 14 bases between. CDR1 is MNHEY, CDR2 SVGAGI, per germline. The CDR3 loop spans 14 amino acids. CDR3 amino acids: CASRSGTQDEKLFF. In nucleotides, the CDR3 is TGTGCCAGCAGGTCCGGGACACAGGATGAAAAACTGTTTTTT.

J is TRBJ1-5 and V is TRBV10-2; D remains ambiguous. The CDR3 sequence is 14 residues long. Germline V gene data show CDR1 as WSHSY and CDR2 as SAAADI. Trimming shortened V by 1 base and J by 7 bases, and 11 bases separated the two germline ends. The CDR3 spells CASSEWQKKQPQHF. The CDR3 coding sequence is TGCGCCAGCAGTGAGTGGCAGAAAAAACAGCCCCAGCATTTT.

This chain connects TRBV5-1 to TRBJ1-3; D remains ambiguous. The CDR3 covers 14 residues. The V end was cut by 0 bases, the J end by 4 bases, with 8 bases between. Germline assignment: CDR1 SGHRS and CDR2 YFSETQ. The CDR3, as DNA: TGCGCCAGCAGCTTGGACAACATCGGAAACACCATATATTTT. Encoded protein: CASSLDNIGNTIYF.

The chain's CDR3 is CASTQGNSNYGYTF. The DNA of the CDR3 is TGTGCCAGCACCCAGGGGAACAGTAATTATGGCTACACCTTC. The V and J genes are TRBV7-9 and TRBJ1-2, with D perhaps matching TRBD1 (6 bases). Trimming removed 7 bases at V and 5 bases at J, with 17 bases between. There are 14 residues in the CDR3. Per the germline V gene, CDR1 is SEHNR and CDR2 is FQNEAQ (reference sequence).

This chain connects TRBV2 to TRBJ1-1; weak D call: TRBD1 (6 bases). This CDR3 spans 14 amino acids. Germline V CDR1 and CDR2: SNHLY, FYNNEI. Trimming cost V 4 bases and J 3 bases, with 12 bases left between them. The CDR3 reads CASSVWGRDTEAFF. The CDR3 DNA reads as TGTGCCAGCAGTGTTTGGGGGCGGGACACTGAAGCTTTCTTT.

The chain joins TRBV4-2 to TRBJ1-4; possibly TRBD1 for D (5 bases). Trimming removed 7 bases from V and 4 bases from J, with 13 bases in between. This CDR3 has 14 residues. CDR1 is LGHNA and CDR2 is YNFKEQ in the germline V gene. The CDR3 is CASTGRDYNEKLFF. The CDR3 DNA is TGTGCCAGCACGGGCAGGGACTATAATGAAAAACTGTTTTTT.

This clone was detected only once. The rearrangement links TRBV6-1 to TRBJ1-1; 8 nucleotides align to TRBD1. Unmatched junction bases numbered 8, after V lost 4 bases and J lost 1 base. CDR3 length: 16 amino acids. Germline CDR1 is MNHNS and CDR2 is SASEGT. The CDR3 DNA is TGTGCCAGCAGTGGCCGGGACAGGAAATGGAACACTGAAGCTTTCTTT. It translates to CASSGRDRKWNTEAFF.

The chain employs TRBV4-2 and TRBJ2-1; TRBD1 aligns across 12 bases. The CDR3 is made up of 18 amino acids. Trimming at V came to 2 bases and at J to 5 bases, leaving 10 bases not matched to a gene. Germline V CDR1 and CDR2: LGHNA, YNFKEQ. As DNA, the CDR3 is TGTGCCAGCAGCCAATCCACCCCGGGACAGGGGGCTAACAATGAGCAGTTCTTC. It is translated as CASSQSTPGQGANNEQFF.

The chain carries TRBV11-2 and TRBJ1-1, with unresolved D. The CDR3 is 17 residues long. Deletions cut 5 bases from V and 0 bases from J, with 19 bases between. CDR1 and CDR2 (germline): SGHAT, FQNNGV. CDR3 loop: CASSPARVQTLNTEAFF. The CDR3 coding sequence is TGTGCCAGCAGCCCCGCCCGGGTCCAAACTTTGAACACTGAAGCTTTCTTT.

This rearrangement joins TRBV30 to TRBJ1-4; D gene uncertain. From germline, CDR1 is GTSNPN and CDR2 SVGIG (reference sequence). V was pared by 4 bases and J by 4 bases, with 10 bases between. CDR3 length equals 13 residues. CDR3 in DNA: TGTGCCTGGACGTGGCAGGTTAATGAAAAACTGTTTTTT. Its translation: CAWTWQVNEKLFF.

This clone occurred once. The chain employs TRBV5-1 and TRBJ1-1, with D unclear. Trimming left V 3 bases short and J 1 base short, with 7 bases between. The CDR3 is 13 residues long. Per the germline V gene, CDR1 is SGHRS and CDR2 is YFSETQ. This CDR3 is CASSSQENTEAFF. The CDR3 DNA sequence: TGCGCCAGCAGCTCCCAGGAGAACACTGAAGCTTTCTTT.